The 32 T cell receptor beta chains given below trace back to one sample, sequenced in a study of cytomegalovirus exposure and HLA in healthy donors. 60 Vbeta and 13 Jbeta primers were used in PCR. This table comes from immunoSEQ multiplex PCR, and its TCRdb copy is limited to in-frame clones, with some not included. Among some 110,000 clones listed, around 64% were seen once. Material: PBMCs. These TCRs come from a woman aged 30 to 39 in good health and CMV-seronegative.

This chain links TRBV7-8 with TRBJ2-7; 9 nucleotides match TRBD2. There are 13 residues in the CDR3. The V gene end was trimmed by 7 bases and the J gene end by 2 bases; junction bases not matched to a gene: 3. The germline CDR1 and CDR2 sequences are SGHVS and FQNEAQ. The CDR3 protein is CASKTSGTYEQYF. DNA for the CDR3: TGTGCCAGCAAGACTAGCGGTACCTACGAGCAGTACTTC.

The rearrangement links TRBV18 to TRBJ2-5; 7 bases match TRBD1. V lost 8 bases to trimming and J lost 2 bases; unmatched junction nucleotides: 2. This CDR3 comprises 12 residues. Per the germline V gene, CDR1 is KGHSH and CDR2 is LQKENI. This CDR3 is CASGTDQETQYF. In DNA form, the CDR3 reads TGTGCCAGCGGGACAGATCAAGAGACCCAGTACTTC. Supplemented by reference TRBV18 and TRBJ2-5, the full variable domain reads NAGVMQNPRHLVRRRGQEARLRCSPMKGHSHVYWYRQLPEEGLKFMVYLQKENIIDESGMPKERFSAEFPKEGPSILRIQQVVRGDSAAYFCASGTDQETQYFGPGTRLLVL.

This chain connects TRBV14 to TRBJ1-6, with TRBD1 matching 7 bases. The CDR3 covers 14 residues. With V trimmed by 0 bases and J by 9 bases, 2 bases remained unmatched. Germline CDR1 SGHDN, CDR2 FVKESK. The CDR3 sequence is CASSQETGSSPLHF. The CDR3 nucleotides read TGTGCCAGCAGCCAAGAGACAGGGAGTTCACCCCTCCACTTT.

This chain links TRBV5-5 with TRBJ2-2; unclear D gene. V lost 4 bases and J 1 base, leaving 14 bases between the germline ends. Germline values: CDR1 SGHKS, CDR2 YYEKEE (reference sequence). This CDR3 is built from 16 residues. The CDR3 DNA is TGTGCCAGCAGCCGAAGCGTAGCCGAGAACACCGGGGAGCTGTTTTTT. Its translation is CASSRSVAENTGELFF.

The V gene is TRBV10-3, the J gene TRBJ2-5; the match to TRBD2 covers 14 bases. The CDR3 length is 15 residues. Germline V gene sequence: CDR1 ENHRY, CDR2 SYGVKD. V was pared by 4 bases and J by 4 bases, with 2 bases of the junction left unmatched. The CDR3 sequence is CAISGGLAGAETQYF. The CDR3 nucleotides are TGTGCCATCAGTGGGGGACTAGCGGGAGCAGAGACCCAGTACTTC.

This chain joins TRBV5-3 and TRBJ2-3, with 10 bases matching TRBD2. TRBV5-3 is designated an ORF whose function remains uncertain. After removal of 0 bases from V and 6 bases from J, the junction contained 10 bases not matched to a gene. CDR3 length equals 17 residues. In DNA, the CDR3 is TGTGCCAGAAGCTTGGCCGGGACTAGCGTTAGTTCGGATACGCAGTATTTT. It is translated as CARSLAGTSVSSDTQYF.

This clone came up a few times. This chain uses TRBV28 with TRBJ1-1; no firm D call. Trimming stripped 3 bases from V and 4 bases from J, with 15 bases between. Germline V gene lookup returns CDR1 MDHEN and CDR2 SYDVKM. This CDR3 has 15 amino acids. The CDR3 spells CASSFRISGLTEAFF. For the CDR3, the DNA is TGTGCCAGCAGTTTTCGTATCTCGGGTCTCACTGAAGCTTTCTTT.

The V gene is TRBV27, the J gene TRBJ1-2; D remains unclear. Between the trimmed V and J ends, which lost 3 bases and 8 bases, there was a span of 13 bases. The CDR3 is 13 residues long. Germline CDR1 is MNHEY and CDR2 is SMNVEV (reference sequence). The CDR3 sequence is CASSFIPTGGYTF. The DNA of the CDR3 is TGTGCCAGCAGTTTCATCCCGACGGGAGGCTACACCTTC.

The chain employs TRBV19 and TRBJ1-2; 7 nucleotides agree with TRBD1. From germline, CDR1 is LNHDA and CDR2 SQIVND (reference sequence). The CDR3 is 13 amino acids. Germline trimming cut 4 bases from V and 4 bases from J; bases unmatched to any gene: 3. The CDR3 nucleotides are TGTGCCAGTAGTACCGGGACAGTCTATGGCTACACCTTC. As protein: CASSTGTVYGYTF.

This clone was detected only once. The chain recombines TRBV4-1 with TRBJ2-5; maybe TRBD2 (6 bases). The DNA end is a closer match to TRBJ2-7, so the J assignment may be wrong. The germline V gene has CDR1 MGHRA and CDR2 YSYEKL. The CDR3 loop spans 17 amino acids. This chain's CDR3 is CASSQAWSGGVSYEQYF. The CDR3 DNA is TGCGCCAGCAGCCAAGCTTGGAGCGGAGGGGTATCCTACGAGCAGTACTTC.

V gene TRBV6-1 combines with J gene TRBJ1-1; a weak D match, TRBD1 (5 bases). V was trimmed by 6 bases and J by 11 bases, leaving 16 bases between them. CDR1 is MNHNS, CDR2 SASEGT, per germline. The CDR3 is 12 residues long. The CDR3 sequence is CASRRDSPRAFF. The CDR3 DNA sequence: TGTGCCAGCAGGAGGGACTCCCCCCGGGCTTTCTTT.

The V call is TRBV30, the J call TRBJ1-2; maybe TRBD1 (5 bases). V shed 3 bases and J shed 2 bases, with 10 bases lying between them. The germline V gene encodes CDR1 GTSNPN and CDR2 SVGIG (reference sequence). The CDR3 consists of 13 residues. The CDR3 nucleotides read TGTGCCTGGAGGGTGGGGGGGAACTATGGCTACACCTTC. Amino acid sequence: CAWRVGGNYGYTF.

The chain combines TRBV16 with TRBJ1-1, with D possibly being TRBD1 (5 bases). This CDR3 comprises 13 residues. V lost 3 bases to trimming and J lost 6 bases, with 11 bases between them. In germline, CDR1 is KGHSY, CDR2 FQNENV. CDR3: CASSQAWGAEAFF. CDR3 nucleotide sequence: TGTGCCAGCAGCCAGGCGTGGGGCGCTGAAGCTTTCTTT.

This clone was seen a few times. V and J are TRBV21-1 and TRBJ2-7; the table's D call TRBD2 went unverified against the DNA. TRBV21-1 is annotated as a pseudogene. The CDR3 is 13 amino acids. CDR3 protein: CASSKANCYEQYF. The DNA of the CDR3 is TGTGCCAGCAGCAAAGCCAACTGCTACGAGCAGTACTTC.

The chain has TRBV27 and TRBJ2-6; TRBD1 might be the D (6 bases). The CDR3 covers 15 residues. The V gene lost 3 bases and the J gene lost 2 bases, with 8 bases spanning the gap. CDR1 is MNHEY, CDR2 SMNVEV, per germline (reference sequence). The CDR3 nucleotides read TGTGCCAGCAGTTTGGGGGCGGCTGGGGCCAACGTCCTGACTTTC. Amino acid sequence: CASSLGAAGANVLTF.

This clone came up once. One junction end does not reproduce the germline sequence, and a read error may be involved. This chain links TRBV12-5 with TRBJ2-2; TRBD2 aligns across 8 bases. There are 14 residues in the CDR3. Germline V CDR1 and CDR2: LGHNT, FRNRAP. The CDR3: CASRREGNTGGLFF. For the CDR3, the DNA is TGTGCTAGCCGACGGGAGGGTAACACCGGGGGGCTGTTTTTT.

This clone was seen a single time. This chain's CDR3 is CASSSPPLRQGPNEKLFF. The CDR3 bases are TGTGCCAGCAGTTCCCCCCCTCTAAGACAGGGACCTAATGAAAAACTGTTTTTT. This rearrangement joins TRBV28 to TRBJ1-4; TRBD1 matches at 7 bases. Germline V gene sequence: CDR1 MDHEN, CDR2 SYDVKM. Trimming took 4 bases from V and 3 from J; bases not matched to a gene: 14. The CDR3 loop spans 18 amino acids. The full variable domain, completed using reference TRBV28 and TRBJ1-4, is DVKVTQSSRYLVKRTGEKVFLECVQDMDHENMFWYRQDPGLGLRLIYFSYDVKMKEKGDIPEGYSVSREKKERFSLILESASTNQTSMYLCASSSPPLRQGPNEKLFFGSGTQLSVL.

The gene calls are TRBV6-6 and TRBJ1-2; perhaps TRBD1 as D (6 bases). Germline loops: CDR1 MNHNY, CDR2 SVGAGI (reference sequence). The CDR3 spans 14 residues. V was shortened by 6 bases and J by 5 bases, with 16 bases between the two germline ends. This CDR3 is CASSSGGGTYGYTF. The CDR3 DNA follows: TGTGCCAGCAGCTCCGGGGGGGGGACATATGGCTACACCTTC.

The genes are TRBV19 and TRBJ2-3; 7 bases map to TRBD1. Germline trimming cut 5 bases from V and 0 bases from J; bases unmatched to any gene: 20. This CDR3 comprises 20 residues. Germline CDR1 is LNHDA and CDR2 is SQIVND (reference sequence). The CDR3 bases are TGTGCCAGTAGTGCGTCTGGCAGGGGGACCGGAATCTCTAGCACAGATACGCAGTATTTT. This translates into CASSASGRGTGISSTDTQYF.

This chain joins TRBV30 and TRBJ2-1, with TRBD2 matching 8 bases. Per germline, CDR1 GTSNPN and CDR2 SVGIG (reference sequence). The CDR3 runs to 14 residues. Trimming at V came to 1 base and at J to 9 bases, leaving 8 bases not matched to a gene. Here the CDR3 reads CAWSGAGVLAEQFF. The CDR3 DNA sequence: TGTGCCTGGAGTGGAGCGGGAGTTCTTGCTGAGCAGTTCTTC.

The table lists this clone with a few counts. The chain links TRBV19 to TRBJ2-7; D possibly corresponds to TRBD2 (6 bases). V was trimmed by 3 bases and J by 2 bases, leaving 17 bases between them. Germline V lookup: CDR1 LNHDA, CDR2 SQIVND (reference sequence). The CDR3 length is 16 residues. For the CDR3, the DNA is TGTGCCAGTAGTATGGGGGAGGACACCGGGACCTACGAGCAGTACTTC. Residues: CASSMGEDTGTYEQYF. The complete variable domain, with remaining parts taken from reference TRBV19 and TRBJ2-7, reads DGGITQSPKYLFRKEGQNVTLSCEQNLNHDAMYWYRQDPGQGLRLIYYSQIVNDFQKGDIAEGYSVSREKKESFPLTVTSAQKNPTAFYLCASSMGEDTGTYEQYFGPGTRLTVT.

This clone was counted a few times. This sequence joins TRBV2 and TRBJ1-1, with 9 positions matching TRBD1. CDR1 and CDR2 (germline): SNHLY, FYNNEI. J lost 4 bases, V lost 4 bases, and 7 bases had no gene match. The CDR3 loop spans 15 amino acids. This chain's CDR3 is CASSADRGRITEAFF. CDR3 DNA sequence: TGTGCCAGCAGTGCGGACAGGGGTCGTATCACTGAAGCTTTCTTT.

This clone was seen more than once but under ten times. The rearrangement joins TRBV18 to TRBJ1-2; D not resolved. The germline V gene has CDR1 KGHSH and CDR2 LQKENI. V was pared by 0 bases and J by 6 bases, with 14 bases between. This CDR3 comprises 15 residues. This chain's CDR3 is CASSPPVSNLHGYTF. In DNA form, the CDR3 reads TGTGCCAGCTCACCACCGGTTAGTAACCTACATGGCTACACCTTC.

The chain joins TRBV6-1 to TRBJ1-6, with unresolved D. The CDR3 totals 14 residues. Between the trimmed V and J ends, which lost 4 bases and 0 bases, there was a span of 4 bases. In germline, CDR1 is MNHNS, CDR2 SASEGT. CDR3 sequence reads: CASSVSSYNSPLHF. The CDR3 DNA reads TGTGCCAGCAGTGTCAGCTCCTATAATTCACCCCTCCACTTT.

This clone was observed a handful of times. This chain connects TRBV10-3 to TRBJ2-1; a possible D gene is TRBD2 (6 bases). V was shortened by 11 bases and J by 4 bases, with 12 bases between the two germline ends. This CDR3 spans 12 amino acids. Germline values: CDR1 ENHRY, CDR2 SYGVKD. For the CDR3, the DNA is TGTGCCTCGGGGACTTTATACAATGAGCAGTTCTTC. It yields the protein CASGTLYNEQFF.

This clone appeared a few times. This chain connects TRBV5-1 to TRBJ2-3, with TRBD2 identical over 11 bases. The CDR3 contains 16 residues. V was pared by 3 bases and J by 5 bases, with 8 bases of the junction left unmatched. The germline gives CDR1 SGHRS, CDR2 YFSETQ. For the CDR3, the DNA is TGCGCCAGCAGCTCCTTTGCTCTAGCGGGGGGAGATACGCAGTATTTT. Protein product: CASSSFALAGGDTQYF.

This sequence joins TRBV6-5 and TRBJ1-2; TRBD1 is a possible D gene (6 bases). Germline values: CDR1 MNHEY, CDR2 SVGAGI. The CDR3 is 15 residues long. V lost 0 bases, J lost 2 bases, and 10 bases lay in between. The CDR3 DNA is TGTGCCAGCAGTTACTCGATGGGACACAACTATGGCTACACCTTC. Translating gives CASSYSMGHNYGYTF.

The V call is TRBV28, the J call TRBJ1-2; perhaps TRBD1 as D (6 bases). Germline V gene data show CDR1 as MDHEN and CDR2 as SYDVKM. Trimming left V 1 base short and J 4 bases short, with 13 bases between. The CDR3 totals 15 residues. The CDR3 sequence is CASSLYPRGTYGYTF. The CDR3 DNA reads as TGTGCCAGCAGTTTATATCCGAGGGGGACCTATGGCTACACCTTC.

J is TRBJ2-1 and V is TRBV7-3; TRBD1 aligns across 7 bases. Trimming took 5 bases from V and 7 from J; bases not matched to a gene: 17. The CDR3 has 17 residues. Germline V gives CDR1 SGHTA, CDR2 FQGTGA. The CDR3 region is CASSPSPSPLQGNEQFF. CDR3 bases: TGTGCCAGCAGCCCTAGTCCTAGCCCACTACAGGGGAATGAGCAGTTCTTC.

The chain recombines TRBV19 with TRBJ1-1, with TRBD1 identical over 9 bases. The CDR3 covers 16 residues. Germline lookup yields CDR1 LNHDA and CDR2 SQIVND (reference sequence). V lost 3 bases to trimming and J lost 6 bases; unmatched junction nucleotides: 11. For the CDR3, the DNA is TGTGCCAGTAGTATCCGAAAACAGGGGGCGTCCGCTGAAGCTTTCTTT. This encodes CASSIRKQGASAEAFF.

V gene TRBV5-6 combines with J gene TRBJ2-5; D not certain. V was trimmed by 4 bases and J by 0 bases, leaving 7 bases between them. This CDR3 is built from 13 residues. In germline, CDR1 is SGHDT, CDR2 YYEEEE. The CDR3 reads CASSPPDQETQYF. CDR3 bases: TGTGCCAGCAGCCCCCCGGACCAAGAGACCCAGTACTTC.

The chain carries TRBV19 and TRBJ2-1; TRBD2 agrees at 11 bases. The CDR3 loop spans 16 amino acids. Germline V gene lookup returns CDR1 LNHDA and CDR2 SQIVND (reference sequence). Trimming at V came to 5 bases and at J to 6 bases, leaving 9 bases not matched to a gene. Here the CDR3 DNA reads TGTGCCAGTAGTTCGACTAGCGGGAAAGGGGGCAATGAGCAGTTCTTC. Encoded protein: CASSSTSGKGGNEQFF.